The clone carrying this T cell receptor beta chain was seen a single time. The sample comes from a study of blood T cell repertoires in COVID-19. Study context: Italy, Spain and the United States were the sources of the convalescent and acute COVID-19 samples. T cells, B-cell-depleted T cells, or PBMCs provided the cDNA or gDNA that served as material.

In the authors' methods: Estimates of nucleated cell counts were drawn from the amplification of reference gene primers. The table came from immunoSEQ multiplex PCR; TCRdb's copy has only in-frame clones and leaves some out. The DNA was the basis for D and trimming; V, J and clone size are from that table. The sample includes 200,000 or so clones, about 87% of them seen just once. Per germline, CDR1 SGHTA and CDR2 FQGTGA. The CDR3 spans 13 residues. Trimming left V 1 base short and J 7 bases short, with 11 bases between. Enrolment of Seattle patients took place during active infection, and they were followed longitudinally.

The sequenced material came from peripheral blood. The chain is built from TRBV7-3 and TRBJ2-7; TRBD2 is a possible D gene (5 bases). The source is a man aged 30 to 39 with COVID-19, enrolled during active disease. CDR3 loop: CASSLSWGDEQYF. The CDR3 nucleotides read TGTGCCAGCAGCTTAAGTTGGGGAGATGAGCAGTACTTC.